This T cell receptor beta chain derives from a study of shared clonotypes between healthy human individuals. In the study overall: Per donor, CD8 memory used one plate, CD8 naive used two, CD4 memory used three and CD4 naive used three. Overall study findings and caveats: Genetic and exposure-history diversity was limited by the few donors. Researchers sampled only blood; tissue repertoires likely differ.

Germline V gene sequence: CDR1 MGHDK, CDR2 SYGVNS. CDR3 length equals 11 residues. V lost 7 bases, J lost 5 bases, and 6 bases lay in between. Worth noting for this clone: The antigen remains unidentified.

Sequencing used immunoSEQ multiplex PCR; TCRdb keeps in-frame clones, though not all of them. The sample shows approximately 2,300,000 clones, around 92% of them seen only once. This chain joins TRBV25-1 and TRBJ2-1; D call uncertain. The sequenced sample consisted of naive CD4+ T cells from PBMCs. Subset denoted: CD45RA+ positively selected. This receptor was identified in a man between 18 and 29 years old in good health. Some clones in this sample may be carry-over from other donors' samples. The CDR3 coding sequence is TGTGCCAGCATAGGCGACAATGAGCAGTTCTTC. It specifies CASIGDNEQFF. Based on the CDR3 plus reference TRBV25-1 and TRBJ2-1, the full variable domain is EADIYQTPRYLVIGTGKKITLECSQTMGHDKMYWYQQDPGMELHLIHYSYGVNSTEKGDLSSESTVSRIRTEHFPLTLESARPSHTSQYLCASIGDNEQFFGPGTRLTVL.